This is a list of T cell receptor beta chains from one sample in a study of control samples from healthy donors and cancer patients. Clones were read by immunoSEQ multiplex PCR, and TCRdb kept only the in-frame ones, dropping some. This sample has around 42,000 clones, with less than 85% found just once. The sequencing input was blood. The receptors here all came from a man between 60 and 70 years old in good health. Both conserved end residues are part of each CDR3. Each record gives: D gene, clone size, V gene, J gene, CDR3 protein, CDR3 DNA. The D gene is left open where the match is weak. Not all rows give a size; the values are once, few, many and, for expanded clones, a class.

D: NA
size: NA
V: TRBV5-6
J: TRBJ1-3
CDR3: CASSLVRSGNTIYF
DNA: TGTGCCAGCAGCTTGGTGCGCTCTGGAAACACCATATATTTT

D: TRBD2
size: few
V: TRBV9
J: TRBJ2-1
CDR3: CASSVESTSSGGSYNEQFF
DNA: TGTGCCAGCAGCGTAGAGAGTACATCCAGCGGGGGCTCCTACAATGAGCAGTTCTTC

D: TRBD2
size: many
V: TRBV27
J: TRBJ2-5
CDR3: CASSSTSGRGEQETQYF
DNA: TGTGCCAGCAGTTCGACTAGCGGGAGGGGGGAACAAGAGACCCAGTACTTC

D: NA
size: NA
V: TRBV25-1
J: TRBJ1-1
CDR3: CASSYGGRNTEAFF
DNA: TGTGCCAGCAGTTACGGGGGGCGGAACACTGAAGCTTTCTTT

D: NA
size: once
V: TRBV28
J: TRBJ1-1
CDR3: CASSLSLFNKNTEAFF
DNA: TGTGCCAGCAGTTTATCCTTATTCAACAAGAACACTGAAGCTTTCTTT

D: TRBD1
size: NA
V: TRBV5-6
J: TRBJ1-3
CDR3: CASSPLQGSGNTIYF
DNA: TGTGCCAGCAGCCCATTACAGGGGTCTGGAAACACCATATATTTT

D: TRBD2
size: NA
V: TRBV11-3
J: TRBJ2-2
CDR3: CASSRTSEGELFF
DNA: TGTGCCAGCAGCCGGACTAGTGAAGGGGAGCTGTTTTTT

D: NA
size: NA
V: TRBV18
J: TRBJ2-2
CDR3: CASSPVYTGELFF
DNA: TGTGCCAGCTCACCAGTTTACACCGGGGAGCTGTTTTTT

D: TRBD2
size: once
V: TRBV30
J: TRBJ2-3
CDR3: CASLAARSADTQYF
DNA: TGTGCCAGCCTAGCGGCCCGGAGCGCGGATACGCAGTATTTT

D: NA
size: NA
V: TRBV3-1/TRBV3-2
J: TRBJ2-7
CDR3: CASSLLSYEQYF
DNA: TGTGCCAGCAGCCTTCTCTCCTACGAGCAGTACTTC

D: NA
size: NA
V: TRBV6-2/TRBV6-3
J: TRBJ1-5
CDR3: CASSYQGISNQPQHF
DNA: TGTGCCAGCAGTTATCAGGGGATTAGCAATCAGCCCCAGCATTTT

D: TRBD1
size: NA
V: TRBV5-4
J: TRBJ2-7
CDR3: CASSAGQGIYEQYF
DNA: TGTGCCAGCAGCGCGGGACAGGGGATCTACGAGCAGTACTTC

D: NA
size: NA
V: TRBV7-8
J: TRBJ1-1
CDR3: CASSLVMRAGNTEAFF
DNA: TGTGCCAGCAGCTTAGTAATGCGGGCTGGGAACACTGAAGCTTTCTTT

D: NA
size: NA
V: TRBV5-6
J: TRBJ1-1
CDR3: CASSWTGRMNTEAFF
DNA: TGTGCCAGCAGCTGGACCGGACGGATGAACACTGAAGCTTTCTTT

D: NA
size: NA
V: TRBV6-5
J: TRBJ1-2
CDR3: CASRYSTDSYGYTF
DNA: TGTGCCAGCAGGTATTCGACAGACAGCTATGGCTACACCTTC

D: TRBD1
size: NA
V: TRBV7-8
J: TRBJ1-2
CDR3: CASSLAGTGEGYTF
DNA: TGTGCCAGCAGCTTGGCCGGGACAGGGGAAGGCTACACCTTC

D: TRBD1
size: NA
V: TRBV6-5
J: TRBJ1-1
CDR3: CASTQGGMGTEAFF
DNA: TGTGCCAGCACGCAAGGGGGCATGGGCACTGAAGCTTTCTTT

D: TRBD2
size: NA
V: TRBV6-6
J: TRBJ2-1
CDR3: CASSRGTSGGVEQFF
DNA: TGTGCCAGCAGCCGAGGGACTAGCGGAGGGGTTGAGCAGTTCTTC

D: TRBD1
size: NA
V: TRBV2
J: TRBJ1-5
CDR3: CASSIRQGARVNQPQHF
DNA: TGTGCCAGCAGTATAAGACAGGGGGCGAGGGTTAATCAGCCCCAGCATTTT

D: TRBD2
size: NA
V: TRBV30
J: TRBJ2-2
CDR3: CAWRLAGGRHGELFF
DNA: TGTGCCTGGCGGCTAGCGGGAGGGCGGCACGGGGAGCTGTTTTTT

D: NA
size: NA
V: TRBV6-5
J: TRBJ2-7
CDR3: CASNLRQNNEQYF
DNA: TGTGCCAGCAATTTACGGCAGAATAACGAGCAGTACTTC

D: NA
size: NA
V: TRBV7-9
J: TRBJ1-2
CDR3: CASSLQGRGYGYTF
DNA: TGTGCCAGCAGCTTACAGGGCAGGGGCTATGGCTACACCTTC